A single sample gave rise to the 28 T cell receptor beta chains below, sequenced in a study of shared clonotypes between healthy human individuals. The protocol was immunoSEQ multiplex PCR, while the TCRdb copy is restricted to in-frame clones and leaves out a portion. The sample lists approximately 2.5 million clones; about 92% were seen once. The sequenced material came from naive CD4+ T cells sorted from blood. As for subset: CD45RA+ positively selected. All receptors derive from a man aged 18 to 35 in good health.

For this clone: Other nucleotide sequences from this sample produce the same CDR3. The chain joins TRBV7-2 to TRBJ1-2, with TRBD1 identical over 7 bases. With 1 base clipped from V and 2 bases from J, the junction kept 1 base outside the gene matches. CDR3 size: 14 residues. The germline V gene encodes CDR1 SGHTA and CDR2 FQGNSA. This CDR3 reads CASSLEQGNYGYTF. CDR3 coding DNA: TGTGCCAGCAGCTTAGAACAGGGGAACTATGGCTACACCTTC.

The chain is built from TRBV6-5 and TRBJ2-1; 10 bases are a match to TRBD2. J gave up 5 bases and V 6 bases, and 7 bases lay outside the gene matches. Per germline, CDR1 MNHEY and CDR2 SVGAGI. The CDR3 runs 15 residues. CDR3 nucleotide sequence: TGTGCCAGCAGCCGCCCGGGACTAGCGAACAATGAGCAGTTCTTC. Its protein is CASSRPGLANNEQFF.

The rearrangement uses TRBV19 and TRBJ1-5; D is uncertain. This CDR3 region has 14 residues. Germline V gene sequence: CDR1 LNHDA, CDR2 SQIVND (reference sequence). With 3 bases removed from V and 0 bases from J, the gap between germline ends came to 6 bases. The CDR3 protein is CASSMWDSNQPQHF. The CDR3 coding sequence is TGTGCCAGTAGTATGTGGGATAGCAATCAGCCCCAGCATTTT. The variable domain in full, completed from reference TRBV19 and TRBJ1-5, reads DGGITQSPKYLFRKEGQNVTLSCEQNLNHDAMYWYRQDPGQGLRLIYYSQIVNDFQKGDIAEGYSVSREKKESFPLTVTSAQKNPTAFYLCASSMWDSNQPQHFGDGTRLSIL.

The V and J genes are TRBV18 and TRBJ2-5; TRBD2 matches at 7 bases. This CDR3 region has 16 residues. Germline CDR1 KGHSH, CDR2 LQKENI. The ends lost 4 bases at V and 2 bases at J; junction bases unmatched: 10. The DNA for the CDR3 is TGTGCCAGCTCACTTAAAGGCGGGAGTGGACAAGAGACCCAGTACTTC. Protein: CASSLKGGSGQETQYF.

V and J are TRBV5-1 and TRBJ1-1; D not resolved. Germline assignment: CDR1 SGHRS and CDR2 YFSETQ. This CDR3 contains 14 residues. Trimming left V 4 bases short and J 5 bases short, with 15 bases between. CDR3 in DNA: TGCGCCAGCAGCCGGGCAGGCACCGGGACTGAAGCTTTCTTT. Amino acid sequence: CASSRAGTGTEAFF.

Comments on this clone: A junction end diverges from the germline sequence, so it may reflect a read error. The V call is TRBV7-7, the J call TRBJ1-5; no reliable D call. CDR1 is SSHAT, CDR2 FNYEAQ, per germline (reference sequence). The CDR3 totals 13 residues. CDR3 sequence: CASSLGINQPQHF. The CDR3 nucleotides read TGTGCTAGCAGCTTGGGTATCAATCAGCCCCAGCATTTT.

The genes are TRBV9 and TRBJ2-5; no reliable D call. CDR1 is SGDLS and CDR2 is YYNGEE in the germline V gene. The CDR3 runs 15 residues. V was trimmed by 0 bases and J by 4 bases, leaving 13 bases between them. The CDR3 DNA follows: TGTGCCAGCAGCGTAGGACAAGGACCGCTAGAGACCCAGTACTTC. Its protein product is CASSVGQGPLETQYF.

Here the CDR3 reads CASARGQGQETQYF. CDR3 sequence (DNA): TGTGCCAGCGCAAGAGGACAGGGCCAAGAGACCCAGTACTTC. The J gene is TRBJ2-5, the V gene TRBV9, with TRBD1 identical over 8 bases. The CDR3 sequence is 14 residues long. Unmatched junction bases numbered 6, after V lost 7 bases and J lost 1 base. Germline V CDR1 and CDR2: SGDLS, YYNGEE.

The J gene is TRBJ2-3, the V gene TRBV5-1, with 7 bases matching TRBD1. After removal of 0 bases from V and 9 bases from J, the junction contained 4 bases not matched to a gene. The germline gives CDR1 SGHRS, CDR2 YFSETQ. This CDR3 contains 13 residues. CDR3 sequence (DNA): TGCGCCAGCAGCTTGGAAGTGACAGGGACGCAGTATTTT. Protein product: CASSLEVTGTQYF.

This clone was detected once. V usage is TRBV2 and J usage is TRBJ1-1, with D possibly being TRBD1 (5 bases). The CDR3 totals 17 residues. V was shortened by 4 bases and J by 0 bases, with 18 bases between the two germline ends. CDR1 is SNHLY and CDR2 is FYNNEI in the germline V gene. CDR3 protein: CASSGRVGDPVNTEAFF. CDR3 in DNA: TGTGCCAGCAGTGGGCGGGTAGGGGACCCGGTGAACACTGAAGCTTTCTTT.

The gene calls are TRBV14 and TRBJ2-2, with unresolved D. The germline V gene has CDR1 SGHDN and CDR2 FVKESK. The CDR3 covers 16 residues. V was shortened by 6 bases and J by 7 bases, with 21 bases between the two germline ends. CDR3 protein: CASSPPRPRDHGELFF. The CDR3 nucleotides are TGTGCCAGCAGTCCCCCGAGGCCTAGGGATCACGGGGAGCTGTTTTTT.

Notes on this clone: In the same sample, other DNA sequences code for this CDR3. The chain links TRBV18 to TRBJ1-4; D is uncertain. The CDR3 consists of 14 residues. Germline CDR1 reads KGHSH; CDR2 reads LQKENI. V lost 1 base to trimming and J lost 2 bases, with 5 bases between them. The CDR3 bases are TGTGCCAGCTCACCACAAGGGACTAATGAAAAACTGTTTTTT. This translates into CASSPQGTNEKLFF.

This clone occurred once. The chain uses TRBV7-8 and TRBJ1-5; D not certain. Trimming removed 1 base from V and 3 bases from J, with 13 bases in between. Germline loops: CDR1 SGHVS, CDR2 FQNEAQ. This CDR3 is 16 amino acids long. The CDR3 DNA is TGTGCCAGCAGCTTAGGGTCGTCAGAGATCAATCAGCCCCAGCATTTT. It yields the protein CASSLGSSEINQPQHF.

The rearrangement links TRBV11-2 to TRBJ1-1; D unclear. Trimming took off 2 bases at V and 2 bases at J, with 12 bases between the two ends. CDR3 length equals 15 residues. Looked up from germline, CDR1 is SGHAT and CDR2 is FQNNGV. For the CDR3, the DNA is TGTGCCAGCAGCTTAACTGGCCCCGGTAACACTGAAGCTTTCTTT. Translating gives CASSLTGPGNTEAFF. Complete variable domain (other parts from reference TRBV11-2 and TRBJ1-1): EAGVAQSPRYKIIEKRQSVAFWCNPISGHATLYWYQQILGQGPKLLIQFQNNGVVDDSQLPKDRFSAERLKGVDSTLKIQPAKLEDSAVYLCASSLTGPGNTEAFFGQGTRLTVV.

The CDR3 is CASKEGLLNQPQHF. DNA of the CDR3: TGTGCCAGTAAGGAGGGACTGTTGAATCAGCCCCAGCATTTT. The V and J genes are TRBV19 and TRBJ1-5, with D perhaps matching TRBD1 (5 bases). From germline, CDR1 is LNHDA and CDR2 SQIVND (reference sequence). V was shortened by 7 bases and J by 4 bases, with 14 bases between the two germline ends. This CDR3 contains 14 residues.

This clone was counted a single time. Relative to the germline gene, one junction end is altered; a read error may explain this. The rearrangement joins TRBV5-4 to TRBJ1-1; 10 nucleotides line up with TRBD1. This CDR3 comprises 16 residues. Germline V lookup: CDR1 SGHNT, CDR2 YYREEE (reference sequence). The CDR3 protein is CASSLGPGQGSTEAFF. The DNA of the CDR3 is TGTGCCAGCAGTTTGGGGCCGGGACAGGGGTCCACTGAAGCTTTCTTT. Full variable domain (remainder filled in from reference TRBV5-4 and TRBJ1-1): ETGVTQSPTHLIKTRGQQVTLRCSSQSGHNTVSWYQQALGQGPQFIFQYYREEENGRGNFPPRFSGLQFPNYSSELNVNALELDDSALYLCASSLGPGQGSTEAFFGQGTRLTVV.

This clone has a single count. The V gene is TRBV7-8, the J gene TRBJ2-5, with a possible D match to TRBD1 (5 bases). This CDR3 spans 14 amino acids. With 1 base removed from V and 1 base from J, the gap between germline ends came to 7 bases. Germline CDR1 and CDR2: SGHVS and FQNEAQ. CDR3 region: CASSLGTFQETQYF. DNA for the CDR3: TGTGCCAGCAGCTTAGGGACATTCCAAGAGACCCAGTACTTC.

The J gene is TRBJ2-7, the V gene TRBV6-1; D is perhaps TRBD1 (6 bases). This CDR3 contains 14 residues. V was clipped by 6 bases and J by 1 base, with 13 bases between them. Germline CDR1 reads MNHNS; CDR2 reads SASEGT. DNA for the CDR3: TGTGCCAGCAGGGATTACAGGGAGTCCTACGAGCAGTACTTC. Translated, it gives CASRDYRESYEQYF.

For this clone: The same CDR3 also results from other DNA sequences found in this sample. The CDR3 reads CASSQVGNYEQYF. CDR3 DNA sequence: TGCGCCAGCAGCCAAGTGGGGAATTACGAGCAGTACTTC. The V and J genes are TRBV4-1 and TRBJ2-7; the D is unclear. The germline V gene has CDR1 MGHRA and CDR2 YSYEKL. The CDR3 length is 13 residues. V gave up 1 base and J gave up 4 bases, with 8 bases separating them.

The J gene is TRBJ2-7, the V gene TRBV7-2, with TRBD1 matching 7 bases. The CDR3 has 15 residues. V trimming: 1 base; J trimming: 3 bases; junction bases outside the gene matches: 6. Germline CDR1 and CDR2: SGHTA and FQGNSA. For the CDR3, the DNA is TGTGCCAGCAGCTTAGTCGGGACAGAGCTCTACGAGCAGTACTTC. Translated: CASSLVGTELYEQYF.

The genes are TRBV9 and TRBJ2-2, with D possibly TRBD2 on 5 matching bases. Germline assignment: CDR1 SGDLS and CDR2 YYNGEE. V lost 4 bases to trimming and J lost 1 base, with 14 bases between them. This CDR3 contains 16 residues. In nucleotides, the CDR3 is TGTGCCAGCAGCCTCGCGAGCGGCATGAACACCGGGGAGCTGTTTTTT. Its translation is CASSLASGMNTGELFF.

The rearrangement links TRBV5-1 to TRBJ2-7; 10 bases line up with TRBD2. V lost 5 bases, J lost 3 bases, and 11 bases stayed unmatched. Germline-derived CDR1 and CDR2 are SGHRS and YFSETQ. This CDR3 comprises 16 residues. The CDR3 loop reads CASRTGTSAGDYEQYF. Written as DNA, the CDR3 is TGCGCCAGCAGAACCGGGACTAGCGCTGGGGACTACGAGCAGTACTTC.

In the case of this clone: This sample also contains other DNA sequences that code for the same CDR3. V and J are TRBV7-9 and TRBJ1-4; 9 bases agree with TRBD1. The V and J ends lost 6 bases and 8 bases, in that order; junction bases with no gene match: 7. Germline CDR1 reads SEHNR; CDR2 reads FQNEAQ (reference sequence). The CDR3 sequence is 14 residues long. CDR3 loop: CASSLQGAGEKLFF. The DNA of the CDR3 is TGTGCCAGCAGTCTACAGGGGGCAGGAGAAAAACTGTTTTTT.

The gene calls are TRBV30 and TRBJ1-3; 7 bases map to TRBD1. V lost 2 bases and J lost 2; bases outside the gene matches: 3. The germline gives CDR1 GTSNPN, CDR2 SVGIG (reference sequence). The CDR3 consists of 14 residues. CDR3 protein: CAWSPQGAGNTIYF. DNA for the CDR3: TGTGCCTGGAGTCCTCAGGGGGCTGGAAACACCATATATTTT.

This clone was seen a few times. The chain has TRBV18 and TRBJ2-1; 14 bases agree with TRBD2. There are 15 residues in the CDR3. Per germline, CDR1 KGHSH and CDR2 LQKENI. Trimming took 3 bases from V and 10 from J; bases not matched to a gene: 5. The CDR3 DNA is TGTGCCAGCTCACCGGGACTAGCGGGAGAGGGCGAGCAGTTCTTC. Translated, it gives CASSPGLAGEGEQFF.

This chain links TRBV5-4 with TRBJ2-3; D is possibly TRBD2 (5 bases). The V and J ends lost 1 base and 4 bases respectively, with 13 bases between them. The CDR3 has 15 residues. CDR1 and CDR2 from the germline V gene are SGHNT and YYREEE (reference sequence). The CDR3 region is CASSLKNGKADTQYF. In DNA form, the CDR3 reads TGTGCCAGCAGCTTGAAGAACGGGAAGGCAGATACGCAGTATTTT.

CDR3 amino acids: CASSLYPGYGSYGYTF. CDR3 nucleotides: TGTGCCAGCAGTTTATACCCAGGGTATGGTAGCTATGGCTACACCTTC. The V and J genes are TRBV28 and TRBJ1-2; D possibly corresponds to TRBD1 (5 bases). This CDR3 contains 16 residues. Germline CDR1 is MDHEN and CDR2 is SYDVKM. V shed 1 base and J shed 4 bases, with 16 bases lying between them.

The chain carries TRBV28 and TRBJ1-2, with 11 bases lining up with TRBD1. CDR3 length: 17 residues. Germline-derived CDR1 and CDR2 are MDHEN and SYDVKM. J lost 3 bases, V lost 6 bases, and 12 bases had no gene match. CDR3 DNA sequence: TGTGCCAGCAGCTCCGGGACAGGGGGTTATATCGACTATGGCTACACCTTC. Protein: CASSSGTGGYIDYGYTF.